This T cell receptor (beta chain) appears in the sequencing data of a study of blood T cell repertoires in COVID-19 (dated by TCRdb to 2020 to 2021). In terms of the full investigation: Samples covering the acute and convalescent phases of COVID-19 were provided by collaborators in the United States, Italy and Spain. Subjects who had been exposed to COVID-19, were actively infected with it, or had recovered from it provided the deeply sampled blood TCRbeta repertoires that made up the dataset. Where HLA class I and class II types were available, the types were taken from metadata supplied by the sample provider, not from assay-based typing. Sample metadata almost always included a de-identified subject ID, COVID-19 status, age in years and sex. The samples were drawn from the first 160 participants of the ongoing ImmuneRACE study and from more than 1,000 subjects provided by 6 global collaborators. The repertoires were released in a freely available public database intended as a resource for research on the immune response to SARS-CoV-2. The material from the prospective study consisted of cDNA or gDNA derived from T cells, B-cell-depleted T cells, or PBMCs.

Paper-wide results and their limitations: The amount of clinical and demographic metadata varied by source and participant and was provided uncurated.

TCRbeta CDR3 regions were amplified from genomic DNA by means of the immunoSEQ Assay, a bias-controlled multiplex PCR. Per the source publication's procedure: The number of nucleated cells in each sample was estimated by amplification of reference gene primers within the assay. To quantify the absolute abundance of each unique TCRbeta CDR3 rearrangement, sequence reads were collapsed and filtered. For each sample, productive Simpson clonality was calculated as the square root of Simpson's diversity index over productive rearrangements. What TCRdb holds here is the immuneACCESS table cut down to in-frame rearrangements. Part of the clones is not present; checked against another copy, under half of the missing clones reflect an unresolved V gene, and the others are unexplained. V and J calls and clone size are as listed in that table; D and trimming were resolved from the DNA. Present in this sample are 180,000 or so clones, approximately 85% of which were seen just once. 4.5% to 6.5% of the sample rests with the top ten.

As for this clone: The antigen this receptor binds is unknown. Base qualities are missing; no much larger clone stands one base away.

Participants in the prospective study were enrolled through a virtual design, were aged about 18 to 100 years, and lived in roughly 25 United States geographic areas. In the prospective study, participants were assigned to cohorts based on the clinical history participants reported in a screening survey and a study questionnaire. In the prospective study, whole blood, serum and a nasopharyngeal or oropharyngeal swab were collected from each participant by mobile phlebotomists. Participants in the prospective study had the option to provide additional blood draws and questionnaires over an approximately two-month period. Prospective study blood samples were shipped either frozen or at room temperature before DNA extraction. Germline trimming amounts to 0 bases on V and 9 bases on J, with 7 as the count of junction bases outside the gene matches. CDR1 is given as MNHEY and CDR2 as SVGAGI, both from the germline V gene. Taken from cysteine to phenylalanine, the CDR3 has 14 residues. Left in the record is the CDR3 DNA by itself, 42 bases read in frame from the first base.

The TCR was taken from a man aged 35 to 55 with acute COVID-19. Sequenced sample: PBMCs or T cells enriched from blood (not recorded which). The chain is encoded by TRBV6-5 joined to TRBJ2-7; 8 central nucleotides agree with TRBD2. CDR3 loop: CASSYSDKGLVQYF. In nucleotides, the sequence is TGTGCCAGCAGTTACTCCGATAAGGGACTAGTGCAGTACTTC.